A selection of T cell receptor beta chains follows, all from one sample in a study of shared clonotypes between healthy human individuals. Profiled with immunoSEQ multiplex PCR; TCRdb holds only in-frame clones, not every one. The sample yields roughly 2.4 million clones, under 97% seen once. Sequenced material: naive CD4+ T cells sorted from blood. These receptors all stem from a man younger than 35 in good health. The CDR3 runs from the conserved cysteine through the conserved F or W. Each record gives: clone size, V gene, J gene, D gene, CDR3 DNA, CDR3 protein. D genes are given only for firm matches. Only some rows state a clone size, as once, few, many or a class for expanded clones.

>.|TRBV5-1|TRBJ2-7|TRBD2
TGCGCCAGCAGCCCTGGTGGGGGGGGATACGAGCAGTACTTC
CASSPGGGGYEQYF
>once|TRBV6-4|TRBJ2-1|.
TGTGCCAGCAGTGACCCCCCGGGCTCCGGCTCCTACAATGAGCAGTTCTTC
CASSDPPGSGSYNEQFF
>.|TRBV6-6|TRBJ1-6|.
TGTGCCACCACCACTGTGCGGACAGCCAATTCACCCCTCCACTTT
CATTTVRTANSPLHF
>.|TRBV30|TRBJ2-3|.
TGTGCCTGGAGTGTACTGGATACGCAGTATTTT
CAWSVLDTQYF
>.|TRBV7-9|TRBJ2-7|.
TGTGCCAGCAGCCCCGGATCGATATACGAGCAGTACTTC
CASSPGSIYEQYF
>.|TRBV5-6|TRBJ2-2|.
TGTGCCAGCAGCTTGGTAGATTGGAGGGTAGGCGGGGAGCTGTTTTTT
CASSLVDWRVGGELFF
>.|TRBV5-1|TRBJ2-5|.
TGCGCCAGCAGCTTGGAAGGGGCCAGGGAGACCCAGTACTTC
CASSLEGARETQYF
>.|TRBV28|TRBJ1-6|TRBD1
TGTGCCAGCAGTCTTTGGACAGGTCGATTAAATTCACCCCTCCACTTT
CASSLWTGRLNSPLHF
>.|TRBV6-4|TRBJ2-1|.
TGTGCCAGCAGTGCTCCCGGGACCGAGCAGTTCTTC
CASSAPGTEQFF
>.|TRBV11-2|TRBJ2-7|.
TGTGCCAGCAGCCCCGGGGACGTGCGCCGAGACGAGCAGTACTTC
CASSPGDVRRDEQYF
>.|TRBV10-3|TRBJ2-1|TRBD1
TGTGCCATCAACCGACAGGGTGACAATGAGCAGTTCTTC
CAINRQGDNEQFF
>.|TRBV13|TRBJ1-4|.
TGTGCCAGCAGCTCGTACAGGTTAAAGAATGAAAAACTGTTTTTT
CASSSYRLKNEKLFF
>.|TRBV6-5|TRBJ1-2|.
TGTGCCAGCAACCTTCGGGAGTATGGCTACACCTTC
CASNLREYGYTF
>.|TRBV28|TRBJ2-2|TRBD1
TGTGCCAGCAGTTCCTCAGGGGGTACCGGGGAGCTGTTTTTT
CASSSSGGTGELFF
>.|TRBV2|TRBJ2-7|TRBD1
TGTGCCAGTTCCCCAGCGGGACAGGGGGGAAACGAGCAGTACTTC
CASSPAGQGGNEQYF
>.|TRBV6-1|TRBJ1-5|TRBD1
TGTGCCAGCAGGGGGACAGACAATCAGCCCCAGCATTTT
CASRGTDNQPQHF
>once|TRBV5-4|TRBJ2-5|TRBD2
TGTGCCAGCAGCCGGACTAGCCAAGAGACCCAGTACTTC
CASSRTSQETQYF
>.|TRBV6-1|TRBJ2-7|TRBD1
TGTGCCAGCAGCGACACAGGGGAGAGGATCCACGAGCAGTACTTC
CASSDTGERIHEQYF
>.|TRBV5-1|TRBJ2-1|.
TGCGCCAGCAGCCCGGAACCGGGTTTGCCATTCAATGAGCAGTTCTTC
CASSPEPGLPFNEQFF
>.|TRBV7-6|TRBJ2-2|.
TGTGCCAGCAGCTTAGCTGTTAGACCCACCGGGGAGCTGTTTTTT
CASSLAVRPTGELFF
>.|TRBV5-6|TRBJ1-1|TRBD1
TGTGCCAGCAGCTTGGGGTGGGACAGGGGGACAGCTTTCTTT
CASSLGWDRGTAFF
>.|TRBV5-4|TRBJ1-3|.
TGTGCCAGCAGCCGACTTGGACCCAACTCTGGAAACACCATATATTTT
CASSRLGPNSGNTIYF
>.|TRBV6-5|TRBJ2-4|TRBD1
TGTGCCAGCAGCCTCCGACAGGGAGTAAAAAACATTCAGTACTTC
CASSLRQGVKNIQYF
>.|TRBV25-1|TRBJ1-2|TRBD1
TGTGCCAGCACCGAGGGACAGGCTAACTATGGCTACACCTTC
CASTEGQANYGYTF
>.|TRBV11-2|TRBJ2-2|.
TGTGCCAGCAGCCGCGGGACTTTCAACACCGGGGAGCTGTTTTTT
CASSRGTFNTGELFF
>.|TRBV25-1|TRBJ2-7|.
TGTGCCAGCGAGGACGGCCAGTCCTACGAGCAGTACTTC
CASEDGQSYEQYF
>.|TRBV7-9|TRBJ2-5|.
TGTGCCAGCAGTTTGTGGGAGGTACAGGAGACCCAGTACTTC
CASSLWEVQETQYF
>.|TRBV9|TRBJ1-2|.
TGTGCCAGCAGCGCCCAAACGGGGAGCCACAACTATGGCTACACCTTC
CASSAQTGSHNYGYTF
>.|TRBV5-1|TRBJ2-5|TRBD1
TGCGCCAGCAGCCCCGGACAGGGGGGCCAAGAGACCCAGTACTTC
CASSPGQGGQETQYF
>.|TRBV30|TRBJ1-3|.
TGTGCCTTGGCCAGGAACTCTGGAAACACCATATATTTT
CALARNSGNTIYF
>.|TRBV18|TRBJ2-1|TRBD2
TGTGCCAGCTCACCTGAGGGACTAGCGGCTCAAGAGCAGTTCTTC
CASSPEGLAAQEQFF
>.|TRBV27|TRBJ1-6|TRBD1
TGTGCCAGCAGGATAGGACAGGTGGCTTATTCACCCCTCCACTTT
CASRIGQVAYSPLHF
>.|TRBV6-5|TRBJ2-7|.
TGTGCCGGCAGTTACGGGGTCGTAGAAGCCTACGAGCAGTACTTC
CAGSYGVVEAYEQYF
>.|TRBV7-6|TRBJ2-2|TRBD2
TGTGCCAGCAGCTTGTTGAGCGGGACGAACACCGGGGAGCTGTTTTTT
CASSLLSGTNTGELFF
>once|TRBV5-1|TRBJ2-7|TRBD2
TGCGCCAGCAGCCTCTCCCCCGGGGTAGCGGGGGGCGAGCAGTACTTC
CASSLSPGVAGGEQYF
>.|TRBV5-4|TRBJ2-3|.
TGTGCCAGCAGCTCGCCAGGGGTAGCAGATACGCAGTATTTT
CASSSPGVADTQYF
>.|TRBV29-1|TRBJ2-5|.
TGCAGCGTTGAAAAGACAGGCCAAGAGACCCAGTACTTC
CSVEKTGQETQYF
>.|TRBV7-9|TRBJ2-5|TRBD1
TGTGCCAGCAGCTTATCAGGGGGTGAGACCCAGTACTTC
CASSLSGGETQYF
>.|TRBV2|TRBJ2-1|TRBD1
TGTGCCAGCAGTGAGTCCGGGACAGGGAGTCAGTTCTTC
CASSESGTGSQFF
>.|TRBV4-1|TRBJ1-5|.
TGCGCCAGCAGCCAAGGTCTCATAAGCAATCAGCCCCAGCATTTT
CASSQGLISNQPQHF